The clone carrying this T cell receptor (beta chain) was seen a few times. Its antigen is not known. These data originate in a study of beta chain features in type 1 diabetes. Study-level results: Sequencing the cDNA could make cells with high TCR expression show up more than they should. People with Type 1 diabetes carried modestly yet significantly shorter TCRB CDR3s in all four CD4+ subsets. Within the patient group, naive, central memory and Treg TCRB repertoires appeared more similar to each other than within healthy donors.

TCRB transcripts that were expressed got sequenced, as all of the isolated RNA had been reverse transcribed. Regulatory, naive and central memory T cell samples averaged about 3.5 million reads. Sequenced by immunoSEQ multiplex PCR; TCRdb stores in-frame clones only, minus some. The sample lists about 700,000 clones, about an eighth occurring once. CDR1 is MNHEY, CDR2 SVGAGI, per germline. Germline trimming cut 5 bases from V and 7 bases from J; bases unmatched to any gene: 6. There are 14 residues in the CDR3. Sequencing was done on a sample of naive CD4+ T cells from blood. The chain recombines TRBV6-5 with TRBJ1-5; 9 bases match TRBD1. The TCR was taken from a man younger than 35 with type 1 diabetes. The CDR3 region has the DNA TGTGCCAGCAGTGCTACAGGGGGCCACCAGCCCCAGCATTTT. This encodes CASSATGGHQPQHF.